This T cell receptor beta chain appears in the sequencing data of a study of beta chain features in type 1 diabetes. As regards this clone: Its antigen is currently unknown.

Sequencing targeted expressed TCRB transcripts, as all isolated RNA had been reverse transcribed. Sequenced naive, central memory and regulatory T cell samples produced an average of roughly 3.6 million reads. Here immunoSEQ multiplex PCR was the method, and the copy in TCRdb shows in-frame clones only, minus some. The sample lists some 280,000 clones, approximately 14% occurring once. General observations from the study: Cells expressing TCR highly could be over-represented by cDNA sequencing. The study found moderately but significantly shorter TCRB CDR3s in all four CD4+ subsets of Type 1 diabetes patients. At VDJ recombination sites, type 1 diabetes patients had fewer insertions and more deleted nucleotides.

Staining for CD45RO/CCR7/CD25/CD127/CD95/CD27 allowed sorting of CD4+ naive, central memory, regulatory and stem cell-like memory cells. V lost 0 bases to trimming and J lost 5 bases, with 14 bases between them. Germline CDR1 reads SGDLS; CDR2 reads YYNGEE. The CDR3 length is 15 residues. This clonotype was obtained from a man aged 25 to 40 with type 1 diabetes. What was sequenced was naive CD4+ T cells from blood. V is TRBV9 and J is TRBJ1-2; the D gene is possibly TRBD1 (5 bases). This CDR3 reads CASSVAGHDLYGYTF. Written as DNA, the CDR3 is TGTGCCAGCAGCGTAGCAGGGCATGATCTTTATGGCTACACCTTC.